Described below is a single T cell receptor (beta chain) sequence and its context. These data come from a study of regulatory T cells in long-lasting Graves disease. For TCR beta, libraries came from iRepertoire HTBI primers and Arm-PCR of CDR3 regions. TCRdb reprocessed the multiplex PCR reads with MiXCR, giving one entry per CDR3 protein. The data hold 450,000 to 650,000 distinct CDR3 sequences, with 15% to 20% observed a single time. Time point reported: newly diagnosed GD, antithyroid drugs for less than 3 months. The TCR library was made from RNA extracted from PBMCs. Trimming left V 4 bases short and J 8 bases short, with 11 bases between. CDR3 length: 12 residues. Per the germline V gene, CDR1 is MNHEY and CDR2 is SVGEGT. This sample was shared with a second study, whose subject was T cells in Graves' hyperthyroidism and ophthalmopathy.

This rearrangement joins TRBV6-2 or TRBV6-3 to TRBJ1-2; D not certain. The TCR originated in a woman aged 35 to 59 with Graves disease. The starting material was peripheral blood mononuclear cells (PBMCs), obtained at new diagnosis, from a patient treated with antithyroid drugs. This chain's CDR3 is CASSSPGWGYTF. The DNA of the CDR3 is TGTGCCAGCAGTTCCCCCGGATGGGGCTACACCTTC.